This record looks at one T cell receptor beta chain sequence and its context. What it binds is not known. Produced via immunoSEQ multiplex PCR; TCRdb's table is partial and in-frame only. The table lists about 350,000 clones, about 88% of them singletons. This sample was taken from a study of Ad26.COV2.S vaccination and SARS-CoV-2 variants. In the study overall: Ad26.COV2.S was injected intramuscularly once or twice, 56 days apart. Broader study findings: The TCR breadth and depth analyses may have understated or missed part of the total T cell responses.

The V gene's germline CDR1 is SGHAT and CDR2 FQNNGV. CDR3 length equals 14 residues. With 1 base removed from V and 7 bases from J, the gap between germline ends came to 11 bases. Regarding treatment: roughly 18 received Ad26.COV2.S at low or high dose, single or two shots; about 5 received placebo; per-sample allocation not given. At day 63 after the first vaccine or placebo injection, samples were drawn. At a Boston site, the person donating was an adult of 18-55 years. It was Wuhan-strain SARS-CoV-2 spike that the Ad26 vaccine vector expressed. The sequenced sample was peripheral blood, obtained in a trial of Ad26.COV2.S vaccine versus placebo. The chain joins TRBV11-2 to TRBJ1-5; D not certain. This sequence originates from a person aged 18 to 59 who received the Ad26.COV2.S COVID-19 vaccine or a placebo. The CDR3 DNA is TGTGCCAGCAGCTTAGGTCCAGGCGGGCAGCCCCAGCATTTT. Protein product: CASSLGPGGQPQHF.